Presented here are 9 T cell receptor beta chains from one specimen sequenced in a study of T cells after somatic rescue of genetic block. Profiling relied on immunoSEQ multiplex PCR, and the TCRdb table lists in-frame clones only, not all of them. The table shows approximately 70,000 clones, with approximately 90% occurring only once. Sequencing used peripheral blood mononuclear cells (PBMCs). These TCRs come from a man aged 25 to 40.

This sequence joins TRBV7-3 and TRBJ1-5; D gene unclear. Trimming stripped 9 bases from V and 2 bases from J, with 11 bases between. This CDR3 comprises 13 residues. Germline assignment: CDR1 SGHTA and CDR2 FQGTGA. For the CDR3, the DNA is TGTGCCAGAGAGGGCACGTGCAATCAGCCCCAGCATTTT. Protein: CAREGTCNQPQHF.

The gene calls are TRBV11-2 and TRBJ1-2; 9 positions match TRBD1. Germline-derived CDR1 and CDR2 are SGHAT and FQNNGV. The length of the CDR3 is 15 residues. V gave up 3 bases and J gave up 0 bases; unmatched junction bases: 2. The CDR3 protein is CASSLGDRANYGYTF. In DNA, the CDR3 is TGTGCCAGCAGCTTGGGGGACAGGGCTAACTATGGCTACACCTTC.

The rearrangement links TRBV5-1 to TRBJ1-2; D is uncertain. The germline CDR1 and CDR2 sequences are SGHRS and YFSETQ. V was cut by 5 bases and J by 2 bases, with 7 bases left in between. The CDR3 spans 12 residues. CDR3 region: CASSAANYGYTF. DNA for the CDR3: TGCGCCAGCAGTGCAGCGAACTATGGCTACACCTTC.

The rearrangement uses TRBV5-6 and TRBJ2-6; maybe TRBD1 (5 bases). V was pared by 4 bases and J by 0 bases, with 8 bases between. Per germline, CDR1 SGHDT and CDR2 YYEEEE. The CDR3 is made up of 15 amino acids. The CDR3 nucleotides are TGTGCCAGCAGCCTCCAGGGCTCTGGGGCCAACGTCCTGACTTTC. Translating gives CASSLQGSGANVLTF. The variable domain in full, completed from reference TRBV5-6 and TRBJ2-6, reads DAGVTQSPTHLIKTRGQQVTLRCSPKSGHDTVSWYQQALGQGPQFIFQYYEEEERQRGNFPDRFSGHQFPNYSSELNVNALLLGDSALYLCASSLQGSGANVLTFGAGSRLTVL.

The chain links TRBV27 to TRBJ2-3; no clear D. The CDR3 has 13 residues. Trimming removed 0 bases from V and 6 bases from J, with 7 bases in between. Germline V gene lookup returns CDR1 MNHEY and CDR2 SMNVEV (reference sequence). CDR3: CASSLSRQDTQYF. The CDR3 nucleotides are TGTGCCAGCAGTTTATCTAGGCAGGATACGCAGTATTTT.

V and J are TRBV4-1 and TRBJ2-7; perhaps TRBD1 as D (6 bases). Trimming shortened V by 0 bases and J by 2 bases, and 14 bases separated the two germline ends. CDR3 length: 16 amino acids. Germline V gives CDR1 MGHRA, CDR2 YSYEKL. CDR3 DNA: TGCGCCAGCAGCCAAGAGCCCCCGGACAGAGCCTACGAGCAGTACTTC. Its protein product is CASSQEPPDRAYEQYF.

This chain connects TRBV11-2 to TRBJ2-3, with D perhaps matching TRBD1 or TRBD2 (5 bases each). The germline CDR1 and CDR2 sequences are SGHAT and FQNNGV. Trimming left V 3 bases short and J 1 base short, with 14 bases between. CDR3 length: 16 amino acids. Here the CDR3 DNA reads TGTGCCAGCAGCTTTGGGGGAAGCCTGGGCACAGATACGCAGTATTTT. Amino acids: CASSFGGSLGTDTQYF.

This chain connects TRBV2 to TRBJ2-3; the D gene could be TRBD1 or TRBD2 (5 bases each). Per the germline V gene, CDR1 is SNHLY and CDR2 is FYNNEI. Trimming took off 2 bases at V and 5 bases at J, with 17 bases between the two ends. The CDR3 totals 16 residues. The CDR3 DNA is TGTGCCAGCAGTGAAAGCGCAGGGAGCATGATAGATACGCAGTATTTT. Translating it yields CASSESAGSMIDTQYF.

The chain has TRBV18 and TRBJ1-2; no clear D gene. CDR3 size: 12 residues. Trimming took 4 bases from V and 4 from J, leaving 7 bases between them. Germline values: CDR1 KGHSH, CDR2 LQKENI. The CDR3 here is CASSLAGYGYTF. DNA for the CDR3: TGTGCCAGCTCACTGGCAGGCTATGGCTACACCTTC.